The 21 T cell receptor beta chains below all came from one sample that was sequenced in a study of T cells in localized non-small cell lung cancer. Only in-frame clones appear in the TCRdb table, and some are missing; sequencing was by immunoSEQ multiplex PCR. The data contain about 55,000 clones, approximately 88% of them singletons. The sample consisted of peripheral blood mononuclear cells, taken before any cancer treatment. The receptors come from a man aged 35-69 years with stage III lung adenocarcinoma.

The rearrangement uses TRBV4-1 and TRBJ2-7; tentatively, D is TRBD1 (5 bases). This CDR3 has 14 residues. The V gene's germline CDR1 is MGHRA and CDR2 YSYEKL. V lost 1 base, J lost 3 bases, and 10 bases lay in between. CDR3 in amino acids: CASSQVKGDYEQYF. The CDR3, as DNA: TGCGCCAGCAGCCAAGTAAAAGGGGACTACGAGCAGTACTTC.

V usage is TRBV5-1 and J usage is TRBJ2-5; 7 positions agree with TRBD2. The CDR3 is 15 amino acids. With V trimmed by 1 base and J by 1 base, 4 bases remained unmatched. Germline CDR1 SGHRS, CDR2 YFSETQ. Here the CDR3 reads CASSLFASGQETQYF. CDR3 in DNA: TGCGCCAGCAGCTTGTTCGCTAGCGGCCAAGAGACCCAGTACTTC.

This clone showed up just once. V usage is TRBV4-3 and J usage is TRBJ1-2; 8 nucleotides align to TRBD1. The trim removed 3 bases at V and 7 bases at J, leaving 10 bases unmatched. This CDR3 is 15 amino acids long. CDR1 is LGHNA and CDR2 is YSLEER in the germline V gene. Here the CDR3 reads CASSQSGQAISGYTF. CDR3 in DNA: TGCGCCAGCAGCCAGTCGGGACAGGCAATCAGTGGCTACACCTTC.

The chain links TRBV25-1 to TRBJ1-1; D is undetermined. The germline CDR1 and CDR2 sequences are MGHDK and SYGVNS. The CDR3 spans 12 residues. Trimming removed 4 bases from V and 6 bases from J, with 9 bases in between. CDR3 nucleotide sequence: TGTGCCAGCAGTGGCAGGAGTTCTGAAGCTTTCTTT. This sequence encodes CASSGRSSEAFF.

CDR3 DNA sequence: TGTGCCAGCAGCTTAAGGAGGGGGCGCGACTATGGCTACACCTTC. Translated, it gives CASSLRRGRDYGYTF. This chain links TRBV11-2 with TRBJ1-2, with 7 bases that match TRBD1. V shed 2 bases, J shed 3 bases, and the junction held 6 bases outside the gene matches. The CDR3 spans 15 residues. Germline CDR1 reads SGHAT; CDR2 reads FQNNGV.

J is TRBJ1-5 and V is TRBV7-9; a weak D match, TRBD1 (6 bases). This CDR3 is built from 15 residues. V was clipped by 1 base and J by 5 bases, with 12 bases between them. Germline V CDR1 and CDR2: SEHNR, FQNEAQ (reference sequence). CDR3 sequence reads: CASSLGGGRDQPQHF. The CDR3 DNA is TGTGCCAGCAGCTTAGGGGGGGGGCGCGATCAGCCCCAGCATTTT.

The chain recombines TRBV29-1 with TRBJ2-1; 10 bases match TRBD1. CDR3 length equals 14 residues. Germline V CDR1 and CDR2: SQVTM, ANQGSEA. Trimming took 1 base from V and 7 from J; bases not matched to a gene: 4. The CDR3 here is CSVEGGQGRNEQFF. The CDR3 bases are TGCAGCGTTGAAGGGGGACAGGGGAGAAATGAGCAGTTCTTC.

This chain uses TRBV11-1 with TRBJ2-1; D unclear. The CDR3 sequence is 15 residues long. Germline CDR1 is SGHAT and CDR2 is FQDESV (reference sequence). Trimming shortened V by 1 base and J by 3 bases, and 10 bases separated the two germline ends. CDR3 DNA sequence: TGTGCCAGCAGCTTAGATTCCGGAAACTACAATGAGCAGTTCTTC. This encodes CASSLDSGNYNEQFF. Full variable domain (remainder filled in from reference TRBV11-1 and TRBJ2-1): EAEVAQSPRYKITEKSQAVAFWCDPISGHATLYWYRQILGQGPELLVQFQDESVVDDSQLPKDRFSAERLKGVDSTLKIQPAELGDSAMYLCASSLDSGNYNEQFFGPGTRLTVL.

The chain carries TRBV6-5 and TRBJ2-2; the match to TRBD2 covers 8 bases. J was trimmed by 4 bases and V by 5 bases; bases with no gene match: 6. The CDR3 is made up of 15 amino acids. Germline CDR1 is MNHEY and CDR2 is SVGAGI. This CDR3 is CASSGKAGGTGELFF. DNA for the CDR3: TGTGCCAGCAGTGGGAAGGCGGGGGGCACCGGGGAGCTGTTTTTT.

The V and J genes are TRBV7-3 and TRBJ2-5; 9 bases are shared with TRBD2. J was trimmed by 2 bases and V by 1 base; bases with no gene match: 5. Germline V lookup: CDR1 SGHTA, CDR2 FQGTGA. This CDR3 comprises 16 residues. The DNA for the CDR3 is TGTGCCAGCAGCTTAAGTAGTAGCGGGGGTCAAGAGACCCAGTACTTC. Amino acids: CASSLSSSGGQETQYF.

The CDR3 coding sequence is TGTGCCCAGGCCCGGCAGGCTTACTCCTACGAGCAGTACTTC. This translates into CAQARQAYSYEQYF. The rearrangement joins TRBV30 to TRBJ2-7; D remains unclear. V lost 8 bases, J lost 0 bases, and 17 bases lay in between. The CDR3 loop spans 14 amino acids. Germline CDR1 reads GTSNPN; CDR2 reads SVGIG (reference sequence).

V gene TRBV19 combines with J gene TRBJ1-2; D is uncertain. The germline V gene has CDR1 LNHDA and CDR2 SQIVND (reference sequence). The V end was cut by 3 bases, the J end by 7 bases, with 18 bases between. This CDR3 region has 15 residues. CDR3 residues: CASSITSRPEGGYTF. The CDR3 bases are TGTGCCAGTAGTATCACCTCTCGACCGGAAGGTGGCTACACCTTC.

The V call is TRBV2, the J call TRBJ1-2; the D gene is possibly TRBD1 (6 bases). Trimming cost V 5 bases and J 5 bases, with 15 bases left between them. Germline V gene lookup returns CDR1 SNHLY and CDR2 FYNNEI. This CDR3 is 14 amino acids long. Here the CDR3 reads CASSPRQVGYGYTF. The CDR3 coding sequence is TGTGCCAGCAGTCCCCGACAGGTGGGTTATGGCTACACCTTC.

This clone came up a few times. The chain couples TRBV21-1 to TRBJ2-2; the table's D call of TRBD2 was not tested on the DNA. TRBV21-1 is assigned pseudogene status. This CDR3 contains 15 residues. CDR3: CASSKFGGRSGELFF. Here the CDR3 DNA reads TGTGCCAGCAGCAAGTTCGGGGGGCGAAGCGGGGAGCTGTTTTTT.

The chain employs TRBV11-3 and TRBJ2-4, with 10 bases lining up with TRBD2. Per germline, CDR1 SGHNT and CDR2 YENEEA. This CDR3 comprises 15 residues. V lost 5 bases to trimming and J lost 6 bases; unmatched junction nucleotides: 7. The CDR3 sequence is CASSRASGGSNIQYF. The DNA of the CDR3 is TGTGCCAGCAGCCGGGCTAGCGGGGGATCAAACATTCAGTACTTC.

This chain connects TRBV19 to TRBJ2-2; D call uncertain. Germline V gene data show CDR1 as LNHDA and CDR2 as SQIVND (reference sequence). V lost 7 bases to trimming and J lost 6 bases, with 12 bases between them. The CDR3 is 13 amino acids. The DNA for the CDR3 is TGTGCCAGTACCCCCTTTGCTTCCGGGGAGCTGTTTTTT. It translates to CASTPFASGELFF.

The chain carries TRBV28 and TRBJ2-6; D is possibly TRBD1 (6 bases). V was clipped by 8 bases and J by 4 bases, with 15 bases between them. The CDR3 totals 15 residues. The V gene's germline CDR1 is MDHEN and CDR2 SYDVKM. The CDR3 sequence: CASHTSGAGANVLTF. The CDR3 nucleotides read TGTGCCAGCCACACCTCAGGGGCCGGGGCCAACGTCCTGACTTTC.

The V gene is TRBV10-3, the J gene TRBJ1-5, with D maybe TRBD1 (5 bases). Germline V gene sequence: CDR1 ENHRY, CDR2 SYGVKD. Between the trimmed V and J ends, which lost 0 bases and 6 bases, there was a span of 6 bases. The CDR3 consists of 13 residues. The chain's CDR3 is CAISESGTQPQHF. In nucleotides, the CDR3 is TGTGCCATCAGTGAGTCGGGGACTCAGCCCCAGCATTTT.

The V and J genes are TRBV14 and TRBJ2-3, with D uncertain. Per the germline V gene, CDR1 is SGHDN and CDR2 is FVKESK. The germline V and J ends were trimmed by 1 base and 4 bases, with 6 bases remaining between them. The CDR3 has 13 residues. This chain's CDR3 is CASSQGASDTQYF. As DNA, the CDR3 is TGTGCCAGCAGCCAAGGGGCATCAGATACGCAGTATTTT.

J is TRBJ1-1 and V is TRBV7-9; tentatively, D is TRBD1 (6 bases). The CDR3 is 15 amino acids. V shed 0 bases and J shed 6 bases, with 14 bases lying between them. In germline, CDR1 is SEHNR, CDR2 FQNEAQ (reference sequence). The CDR3 region has the DNA TGTGCCAGCAGCTTAGCAACTCAGGGGAGGGCTGAAGCTTTCTTT. Protein product: CASSLATQGRAEAFF.

The gene calls are TRBV5-1 and TRBJ2-5; D possibly matches TRBD1 or TRBD2 (5 bases each). Trimming left V 4 bases short and J 1 base short, with 11 bases between. The CDR3 consists of 14 residues. Germline assignment: CDR1 SGHRS and CDR2 YFSETQ. CDR3 region: CASSTRDPQETQYF. DNA of the CDR3: TGCGCCAGCAGCACCCGGGACCCCCAAGAGACCCAGTACTTC. Looking up the rest from reference TRBV5-1 and TRBJ2-5 gives the full variable domain: KAGVTQTPRYLIKTRGQQVTLSCSPISGHRSVSWYQQTPGQGLQFLFEYFSETQRNKGNFPGRFSGRQFSNSRSEMNVSTLELGDSALYLCASSTRDPQETQYFGPGTRLLVL.